This is a list of T cell receptor beta chains from one sample in a study of cytomegalovirus exposure and HLA in healthy donors. Libraries were prepared by immunoSEQ multiplex PCR; TCRdb keeps only in-frame clonotypes and omits some of them. Found here are about 96,000 clones, about four fifths of them singletons; the top ten hold around an eighth. Specimen: PBMCs. These receptors were taken from a woman in her 70s in good health and CMV-seropositive. Both conserved end residues are part of each CDR3. The D gene is left open where the match is weak. Size tells how often a clone was seen (once, few, many) or the class of an expanded clone, and some rows leave it out.

d_call | j_call | clone_size | v_call | cdr3_aa | cdr3_nt
TRBD1 | TRBJ2-2 | . | TRBV4-3 | CASSQNPGQTTGELFF | TGCGCCAGCAGCCAGAACCCGGGACAGACCACCGGGGAGCTGTTTTTT
. | TRBJ1-6 | . | TRBV5-6 | CASSLAGSSYNSPLHF | TGTGCCAGCAGCTTGGCAGGAAGCTCCTATAATTCACCCCTCCACTTT
. | TRBJ1-5 | . | TRBV6-1 | CASSQSPHSNQPQHF | TGTGCCAGCAGTCAGTCCCCCCATAGCAATCAGCCCCAGCATTTT
. | TRBJ1-1 | once | TRBV6-1 | CASSDPGGSTEAFF | TGTGCCAGCAGTGACCCGGGGGGGTCGACTGAAGCTTTCTTT
TRBD2 | TRBJ2-7 | . | TRBV5-1 | CASSLGTGGTRDEQYF | TGCGCCAGCAGCTTGGGGACGGGGGGTACCCGGGACGAGCAGTACTTC
TRBD1 | TRBJ1-2 | once | TRBV6-5 | CASSYSSTGQRSYTF | TGTGCCAGCAGTTACTCATCGACAGGGCAGAGAAGCTACACCTTC
TRBD2 | TRBJ2-1 | . | TRBV5-1 | CASGAGTSGYNEQFF | TGCGCCAGTGGGGCCGGGACTAGCGGTTACAATGAGCAGTTCTTC
. | TRBJ1-4 | few | TRBV10-2 | CASRGAGEKLFF | TGCGCCAGCCGGGGGGCAGGGGAAAAACTGTTTTTT
TRBD2 | TRBJ2-3 | . | TRBV5-1 | CASSFTLTTSGGVGDTQYF | TGCGCCAGCAGCTTTACCCTCACAACTAGCGGGGGGGTCGGAGATACGCAGTATTTT
TRBD2 | TRBJ2-7 | . | TRBV6-4 | CASSQWEGGEQYF | TGTGCCAGCAGTCAATGGGAGGGCGGGGAGCAGTACTTC
. | TRBJ2-1 | . | TRBV30 | CAWGRRLIYNEQFF | TGTGCCTGGGGAAGGCGGCTAATTTACAATGAGCAGTTCTTC
TRBD2 | TRBJ2-3 | . | TRBV10-3 | CAIGAPGLATDTQYF | TGTGCCATCGGGGCCCCGGGACTAGCAACAGATACGCAGTATTTT
. | TRBJ2-2 | . | TRBV15 | CATSRVRGARSTGELFF | TGTGCCACCAGCAGAGTTAGGGGTGCCCGAAGCACCGGGGAGCTGTTTTTT
TRBD1 | TRBJ1-2 | . | TRBV27 | CASSSSGGLGYGYTF | TGTGCCAGCAGTTCCTCAGGGGGCCTAGGCTATGGCTACACCTTC
TRBD1 | TRBJ2-5 | . | TRBV6-1 | CASSGTGTGGQETQYF | TGTGCCAGCAGTGGGACCGGGACAGGGGGCCAAGAGACCCAGTACTTC
. | TRBJ2-7 | . | TRBV19 | CASSLAPGEYEQYF | TGTGCCAGTAGTTTAGCCCCAGGGGAGTACGAGCAGTACTTC
TRBD1 | TRBJ1-1 | few | TRBV29-1 | CSVMTGGNTEAFF | TGCAGCGTGATGACAGGGGGGAACACTGAAGCTTTCTTT
. | TRBJ1-1 | . | TRBV19 | CASSTPGGLTEAFF | TGTGCCAGTAGTACCCCGGGAGGGTTGACTGAAGCTTTCTTT
TRBD2 | TRBJ2-1 | few | TRBV19 | CASIGRTSLSNEQFF | TGTGCCAGTATTGGGCGGACTAGTCTGTCCAATGAGCAGTTCTTC
. | TRBJ1-5 | . | TRBV12-5 | CASGLGSGLLERLGNQPQHF | TGTGCTAGTGGTTTGGGTTCGGGACTGCTTGAACGTTTGGGCAATCAGCCCCAGCATTTT
. | TRBJ2-1 | . | TRBV9 | CASSSMYDEQFF | TGTGCCAGCAGCTCTATGTACGATGAGCAGTTCTTC
. | TRBJ1-4 | few | TRBV6-1 | CASSVSGQSNEKLFF | TGTGCCAGCAGTGTATCTGGACAGAGTAATGAAAAACTGTTTTTT
TRBD1 | TRBJ1-2 | . | TRBV10-2 | CASSRTGQDYGYTF | TGCGCCAGCAGTCGCACCGGACAGGACTATGGCTACACCTTC
. | TRBJ1-5 | . | TRBV10-1 | CASSDSDSNQPQHF | TGCGCCAGCAGTGACAGTGATAGCAATCAGCCCCAGCATTTT
. | TRBJ2-7 | once | TRBV10-3 | CAIRPAGAVGEQYF | TGTGCCATCAGACCGGCAGGGGCAGTTGGCGAGCAGTACTTC
. | TRBJ2-7 | . | TRBV6-6 | CASRVQGYEQYF | TGTGCCAGCAGGGTACAGGGCTACGAGCAGTACTTC
TRBD1 | TRBJ2-7 | . | TRBV5-1 | CASSSGGVGYEQYF | TGCGCCAGCAGCTCAGGGGGCGTAGGGTACGAGCAGTACTTC
TRBD1 | TRBJ1-6 | few | TRBV9 | CASSVGTGNNSPLHF | TGTGCCAGCAGCGTAGGGACAGGAAATAATTCACCCCTCCACTTT
TRBD1 | TRBJ1-6 | . | TRBV19 | CASKPGQAWAYNSPLHF | TGTGCCAGTAAACCGGGACAGGCTTGGGCCTATAATTCACCCCTCCACTTT
. | TRBJ1-6 | . | TRBV5-6 | CASSLGYYGVPLHF | TGTGCCAGCAGCTTGGGGTACTACGGGGTACCCCTCCACTTT
. | TRBJ2-1 | . | TRBV6-1 | CASSDWGESYNEQFF | TGTGCCAGCAGTGACTGGGGGGAGTCCTACAATGAGCAGTTCTTC
. | TRBJ2-1 | . | TRBV15 | CATSEGTGQYNEQFF | TGTGCCACCAGCGAGGGTACAGGGCAGTACAATGAGCAGTTCTTC
. | TRBJ1-3 | . | TRBV5-8 | CASSRRLDPGNTIYF | TGTGCCAGCAGCCGACGACTTGATCCTGGAAACACCATATATTTT
. | TRBJ1-5 | . | TRBV19 | CASSIVQKNQPQHF | TGTGCCAGTAGTATAGTGCAGAAGAATCAGCCCCAGCATTTT
TRBD2 | TRBJ2-3 | . | TRBV13 | CASSPRLAGEDTQYF | TGTGCCAGCAGCCCCCGACTAGCGGGGGAAGATACGCAGTATTTT
. | TRBJ2-6 | . | TRBV28 | CASRSTGANVLTF | TGTGCCAGCAGGTCAACTGGGGCCAACGTCCTGACTTTC
. | TRBJ2-3 | . | TRBV10-3 | CAIRGGTDTQYF | TGTGCCATCAGAGGGGGAACAGATACGCAGTATTTT
. | TRBJ2-2 | . | TRBV28 | CASLKRWAGELFF | TGTGCCAGTCTCAAGAGGTGGGCCGGGGAGCTGTTTTTT
. | TRBJ1-2 | many | TRBV6-6 | CASKRENYGYTF | TGTGCCAGCAAGAGGGAAAATTATGGCTACACCTTC
TRBD1 | TRBJ2-7 | . | TRBV2 | CASSHPGQNYEQYF | TGTGCCAGCAGTCATCCGGGACAGAATTACGAGCAGTACTTC
. | TRBJ1-2 | . | TRBV5-4 | CASSPDSVNYGYTF | TGTGCCAGCAGCCCGGACAGCGTCAACTATGGCTACACCTTC